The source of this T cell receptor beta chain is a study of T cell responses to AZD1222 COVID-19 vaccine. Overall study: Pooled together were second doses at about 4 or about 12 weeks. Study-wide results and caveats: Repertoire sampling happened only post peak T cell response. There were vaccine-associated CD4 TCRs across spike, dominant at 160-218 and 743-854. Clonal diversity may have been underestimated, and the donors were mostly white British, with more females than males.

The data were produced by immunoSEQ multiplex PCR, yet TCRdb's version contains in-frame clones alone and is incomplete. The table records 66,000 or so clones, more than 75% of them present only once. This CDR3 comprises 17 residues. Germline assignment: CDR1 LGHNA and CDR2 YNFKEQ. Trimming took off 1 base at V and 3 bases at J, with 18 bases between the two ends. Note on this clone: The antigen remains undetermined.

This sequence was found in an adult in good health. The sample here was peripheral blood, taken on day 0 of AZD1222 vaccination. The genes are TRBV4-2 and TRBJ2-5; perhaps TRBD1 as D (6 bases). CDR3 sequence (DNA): TGTGCCAGCAGCCAAGTACTGGGGGCCCCTGGGGAAGAGACCCAGTACTTC. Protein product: CASSQVLGAPGEETQYF.